Below are 18 T cell receptor beta chains sequenced from a single sample in a study of cytomegalovirus exposure and HLA in healthy donors. PCR primers comprised 60 Vbeta and 13 Jbeta primers. Sequencing was performed with immunoSEQ multiplex PCR; in TCRdb, only in-frame clones are kept and a portion is missing. The sample yields about 210,000 clones, more than 75% seen once. Sequencing was carried out using PBMCs. The receptors here all came from a middle-aged man in good health and CMV-seropositive.

This chain links TRBV7-6 with TRBJ2-1; 11 bases fit TRBD2. The germline CDR1 and CDR2 sequences are SGHVS and FNYEAQ. This CDR3 is built from 16 residues. V was pared by 1 base and J by 9 bases, with 8 bases of the junction left unmatched. CDR3 protein: CASSLVAGGLSGEQFF. The CDR3 coding sequence is TGTGCCAGCAGCTTAGTAGCGGGAGGGCTTTCGGGTGAGCAGTTCTTC.

The chain is built from TRBV6-5 and TRBJ2-5; 7 bases are a match to TRBD2. The trim removed 5 bases at V and 5 bases at J, leaving 11 bases unmatched. The CDR3 length is 15 residues. Germline CDR1 is MNHEY and CDR2 is SVGAGI. The CDR3 nucleotides are TGTGCCAGCAGTCCAGGGTTGCGGGAGAGGGAGACCCAGTACTTC. Its protein is CASSPGLRERETQYF.

The chain has TRBV28 and TRBJ1-2; D is unclear. V was clipped by 1 base and J by 8 bases, with 11 bases between them. Germline V lookup: CDR1 MDHEN, CDR2 SYDVKM. The CDR3 spans 13 residues. CDR3 DNA: TGTGCCAGCAGTTTATCTGCCGGGGTCGGCTACACCTTC. The encoded protein is CASSLSAGVGYTF.

CDR3 region: CASSFSSRSSYEQYV. The CDR3 DNA reads TGTGCCAGCAGTTTTAGCAGCCGGAGCTCCTACGAGCAGTACGTC. The genes are TRBV6-6 and TRBJ2-7, with D hard to call. V lost 4 bases, J lost 0 bases, and 13 bases lay in between. There are 15 residues in the CDR3. CDR1 is MNHNY and CDR2 is SVGAGI in the germline V gene (reference sequence).

The J gene is TRBJ2-5, the V gene TRBV9; no clear D gene. The CDR3 has 14 amino acids. The ends were cut back, 0 bases at V and 5 bases at J, with 11 bases in the middle. Germline-derived CDR1 and CDR2 are SGDLS and YYNGEE. The CDR3 is CASSVDPSVETQYF. CDR3 nucleotides: TGTGCCAGCAGCGTAGACCCCTCGGTGGAGACCCAGTACTTC.

The J gene is TRBJ2-7, the V gene TRBV5-1, with D perhaps matching TRBD1 (5 bases). Trimming shortened V by 1 base and J by 4 bases, and 6 bases separated the two germline ends. The CDR3 spans 12 residues. Germline CDR1 reads SGHRS; CDR2 reads YFSETQ. The DNA of the CDR3 is TGCGCCAGCAGCTTGCAGGGATACGAGCAGTACTTC. Translated, it gives CASSLQGYEQYF.

V and J are TRBV5-4 and TRBJ2-2; 8 bases agree with TRBD1. J gave up 8 bases and V 5 bases, and 5 bases lay outside the gene matches. CDR3 length: 13 amino acids. Germline V gene data show CDR1 as SGHNT and CDR2 as YYREEE (reference sequence). The CDR3 spells CASRQGASGELFF. CDR3 coding DNA: TGTGCCAGCAGGCAGGGGGCGTCAGGGGAGCTGTTTTTT.

This rearrangement joins TRBV4-1 to TRBJ2-7; 15 nucleotides agree with TRBD2. V shed 0 bases and J 5 bases; nucleotides not matched to a gene: 5. The CDR3 is made up of 17 amino acids. Germline CDR1 is MGHRA and CDR2 is YSYEKL. The DNA of the CDR3 is TGCGCCAGCAGCCAAGAGGGGACTAGCGGGAGGTTCAACGAGCAGTACTTC. It encodes CASSQEGTSGRFNEQYF.

Regarding this clone: Other DNA variants within this sample encode the same CDR3. V gene TRBV27 combines with J gene TRBJ2-3, with D unresolved. The CDR3 contains 12 residues. The germline V gene has CDR1 MNHEY and CDR2 SMNVEV (reference sequence). Trimming took off 5 bases at V and 4 bases at J, with 7 bases between the two ends. CDR3 coding DNA: TGTGCCAGCAGTCCCACTGCAGATACGCAGTATTTT. It specifies CASSPTADTQYF.

The chain is built from TRBV5-5 and TRBJ2-7, with D maybe TRBD2 (6 bases). The V and J ends lost 7 bases and 0 bases respectively, with 14 bases between them. The CDR3 covers 14 residues. Germline values: CDR1 SGHKS, CDR2 YYEKEE (reference sequence). In DNA form, the CDR3 reads TGTGCCAGCGCGGGGCTTCTGAGCTCCTACGAGCAGTACGTC. Its protein is CASAGLLSSYEQYV.

This chain joins TRBV2 and TRBJ2-6, with D possibly being TRBD2 (5 bases). The CDR3 is 15 residues long. The germline gives CDR1 SNHLY, CDR2 FYNNEI. Trimming stripped 2 bases from V and 3 bases from J, with 8 bases between. The CDR3 region has the DNA TGTGCCAGCAGTGAATTGGGGAGTGGGGCCAACGTCCTGACTTTC. Its translation: CASSELGSGANVLTF.

This chain connects TRBV27 to TRBJ2-1, with 10 bases lining up with TRBD2. Trimming removed 6 bases from V and 7 bases from J; junction bases left unmatched: 12. CDR1 MNHEY and CDR2 SMNVEV come from the germline V gene (reference sequence). This CDR3 has 16 residues. The CDR3 sequence: CASSSGTSGKWNEQFF. The CDR3 DNA is TGTGCCAGCAGCTCTGGTACTAGCGGGAAGTGGAATGAGCAGTTCTTC.

The chain employs TRBV5-1 and TRBJ2-5, with 8 nucleotides matching TRBD2. The J call may be mistaken, given a closer DNA end match to TRBJ2-7. There are 13 residues in the CDR3. CDR1 is SGHRS, CDR2 YFSETQ, per germline. The CDR3 bases are TGCGCCAGCAGTCCGGGAGGGCCCGACGAGCAGTACTTC. It yields the protein CASSPGGPDEQYF.

The V call is TRBV5-1, the J call TRBJ2-7; 8 bases align to TRBD1. Unmatched junction bases numbered 7, after V lost 5 bases and J lost 3 bases. CDR1 and CDR2 (germline): SGHRS, YFSETQ. CDR3 size: 14 residues. CDR3 loop: CASSPGQGGYEQYV. In DNA form, the CDR3 reads TGCGCCAGCAGTCCCGGACAGGGAGGCTACGAGCAGTACGTC.

The chain combines TRBV5-4 with TRBJ1-1; 12 bases match TRBD1. The V and J ends lost 5 bases and 4 bases, in that order; junction bases with no gene match: 6. Germline-derived CDR1 and CDR2 are SGHNT and YYREEE (reference sequence). The CDR3 is 15 residues long. DNA of the CDR3: TGTGCCAGCAGACCCGGGACAGGGGGCTTCACTGAAGCTTTCTTT. Its protein is CASRPGTGGFTEAFF. The whole variable domain, remainder taken from reference TRBV5-4 and TRBJ1-1, is ETGVTQSPTHLIKTRGQQVTLRCSSQSGHNTVSWYQQALGQGPQFIFQYYREEENGRGNFPPRFSGLQFPNYSSELNVNALELDDSALYLCASRPGTGGFTEAFFGQGTRLTVV.

The V call is TRBV29-1, the J call TRBJ1-2; TRBD1 aligns across 8 bases. This CDR3 is 13 amino acids long. Germline V gene data show CDR1 as SQVTM and CDR2 as ANQGSEA. Trimming took 6 bases from V and 3 from J; bases not matched to a gene: 6. CDR3: CSVTQGADYGYTF. CDR3 nucleotides: TGCAGCGTCACCCAGGGGGCAGACTATGGCTACACCTTC.

The rearrangement uses TRBV6-5 and TRBJ2-1, with 11 bases fitting TRBD2. Germline assignment: CDR1 MNHEY and CDR2 SVGAGI. The CDR3 is made up of 15 amino acids. Trimming cost V 5 bases and J 4 bases; bases outside gene matches: 4. Here the CDR3 reads CASSTGLAGYNEQFF. The CDR3 DNA sequence: TGTGCCAGCAGTACCGGACTAGCGGGTTACAATGAGCAGTTCTTC.

The V gene is TRBV12-5, the J gene TRBJ2-1; 9 bases match TRBD2. Trimming removed 4 bases from V and 8 bases from J; junction bases left unmatched: 24. The CDR3 is made up of 20 amino acids. Germline V gene sequence: CDR1 LGHNT, CDR2 FRNRAP. CDR3 region: CASGSPNEPPPSGIYYEQFF. The CDR3 DNA reads TGTGCTAGTGGTTCACCAAACGAGCCCCCTCCTAGCGGGATTTATTATGAGCAGTTCTTC.